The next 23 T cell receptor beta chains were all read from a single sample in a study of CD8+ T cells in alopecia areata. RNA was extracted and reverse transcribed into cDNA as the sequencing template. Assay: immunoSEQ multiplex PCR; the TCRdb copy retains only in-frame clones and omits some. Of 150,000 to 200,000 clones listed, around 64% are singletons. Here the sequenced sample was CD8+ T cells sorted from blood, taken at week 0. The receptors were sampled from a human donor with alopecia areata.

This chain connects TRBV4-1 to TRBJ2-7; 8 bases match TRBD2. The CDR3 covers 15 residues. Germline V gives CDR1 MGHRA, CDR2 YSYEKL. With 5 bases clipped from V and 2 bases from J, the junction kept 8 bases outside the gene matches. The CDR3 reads CASSNLAGDPYEQYF. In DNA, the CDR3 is TGCGCCAGCAGCAACCTAGCGGGCGACCCCTACGAGCAGTACTTC.

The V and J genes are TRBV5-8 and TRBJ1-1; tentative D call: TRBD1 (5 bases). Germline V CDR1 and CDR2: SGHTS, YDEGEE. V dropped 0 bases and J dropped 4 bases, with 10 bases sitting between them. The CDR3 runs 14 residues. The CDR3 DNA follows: TGTGCCAGCAGCTTGGTGGCAGGGTCCACTGAAGCTTTCTTT. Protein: CASSLVAGSTEAFF.

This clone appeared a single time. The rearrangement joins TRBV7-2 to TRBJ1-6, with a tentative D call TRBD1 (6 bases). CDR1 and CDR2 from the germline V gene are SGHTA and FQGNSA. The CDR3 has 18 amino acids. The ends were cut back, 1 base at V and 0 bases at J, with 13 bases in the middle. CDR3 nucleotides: TGTGCCAGCAGCTTAGGACAGGATTCGAGCTCCTATAATTCACCCCTCCACTTT. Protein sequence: CASSLGQDSSSYNSPLHF.

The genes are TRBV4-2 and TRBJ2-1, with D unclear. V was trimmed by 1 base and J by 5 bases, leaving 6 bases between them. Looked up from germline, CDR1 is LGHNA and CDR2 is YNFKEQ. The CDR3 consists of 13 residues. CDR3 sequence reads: CASSQGFNNEQFF. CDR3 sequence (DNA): TGTGCCAGCAGCCAAGGCTTCAACAATGAGCAGTTCTTC.

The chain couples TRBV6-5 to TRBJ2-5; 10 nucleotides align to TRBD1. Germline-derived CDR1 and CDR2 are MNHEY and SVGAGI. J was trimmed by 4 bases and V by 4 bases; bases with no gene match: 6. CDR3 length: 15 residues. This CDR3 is CASSSRDRGSETQYF. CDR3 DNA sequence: TGTGCCAGCAGTTCCCGGGACAGGGGATCAGAGACCCAGTACTTC.

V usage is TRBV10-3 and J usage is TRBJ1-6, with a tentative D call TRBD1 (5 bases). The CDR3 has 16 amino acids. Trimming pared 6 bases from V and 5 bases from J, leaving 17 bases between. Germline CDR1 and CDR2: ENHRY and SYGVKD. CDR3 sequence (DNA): TGTGCCATCAGAGCCCCCGGGACGGATGATAATTCACCCCTCCACTTT. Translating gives CAIRAPGTDDNSPLHF.

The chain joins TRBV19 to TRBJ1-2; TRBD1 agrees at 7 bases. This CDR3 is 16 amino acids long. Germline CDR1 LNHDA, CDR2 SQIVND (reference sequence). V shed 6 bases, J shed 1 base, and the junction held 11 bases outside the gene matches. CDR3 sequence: CASRPYRDSFNYGYTF. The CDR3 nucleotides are TGTGCCAGTAGGCCTTATCGGGACAGCTTTAACTATGGCTACACCTTC.

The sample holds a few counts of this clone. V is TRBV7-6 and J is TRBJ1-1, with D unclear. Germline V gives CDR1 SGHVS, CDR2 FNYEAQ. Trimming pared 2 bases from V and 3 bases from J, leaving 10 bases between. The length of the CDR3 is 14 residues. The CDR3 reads CASSLNKGYTEAFF. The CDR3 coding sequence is TGTGCCAGCAGCTTAAATAAAGGATACACTGAAGCTTTCTTT.

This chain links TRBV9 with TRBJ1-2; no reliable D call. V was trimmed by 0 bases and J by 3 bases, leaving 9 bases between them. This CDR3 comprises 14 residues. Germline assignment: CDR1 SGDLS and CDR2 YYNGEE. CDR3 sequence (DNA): TGTGCCAGCAGCGTAGGGGCCGGCTACTATGGCTACACCTTC. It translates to CASSVGAGYYGYTF. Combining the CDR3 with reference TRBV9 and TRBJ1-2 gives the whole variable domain DSGVTQTPKHLITATGQRVTLRCSPRSGDLSVYWYQQSLDQGLQFLIQYYNGEERAKGNILERFSAQQFPDLHSELNLSSLELGDSALYFCASSVGAGYYGYTFGSGTRLTVV.

The CDR3 bases are TGTGCCAGCAGTCCCGGGTTTGACTATGGCTACACCTTC. As protein: CASSPGFDYGYTF. V is TRBV6-5 and J is TRBJ1-2; D is ambiguous. Germline CDR1 is MNHEY and CDR2 is SVGAGI. The CDR3 spans 13 residues. The V and J ends lost 5 bases and 3 bases respectively, with 10 bases between them.

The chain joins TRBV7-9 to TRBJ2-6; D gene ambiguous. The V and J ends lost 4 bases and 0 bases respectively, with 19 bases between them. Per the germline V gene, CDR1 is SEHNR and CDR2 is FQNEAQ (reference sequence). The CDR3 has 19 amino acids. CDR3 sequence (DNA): TGTGCCAGCAGCTACGCCGGCAGGATCTATACCTCTGGGGCCAACGTCCTGACTTTC. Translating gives CASSYAGRIYTSGANVLTF.

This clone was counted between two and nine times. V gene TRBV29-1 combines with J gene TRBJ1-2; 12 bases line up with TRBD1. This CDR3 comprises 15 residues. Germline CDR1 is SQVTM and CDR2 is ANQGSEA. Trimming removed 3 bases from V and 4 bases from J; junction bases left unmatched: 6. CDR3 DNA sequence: TGCAGCGTTGAGGGACAGGGGGCCATTGGCTATGGCTACACCTTC. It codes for CSVEGQGAIGYGYTF.

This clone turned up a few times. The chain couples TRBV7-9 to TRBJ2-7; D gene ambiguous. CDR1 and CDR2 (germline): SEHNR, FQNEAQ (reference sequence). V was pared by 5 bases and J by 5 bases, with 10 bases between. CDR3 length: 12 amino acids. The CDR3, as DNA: TGTGCCAGCAGCCTAATGTCGGACGAGCAGTACTTC. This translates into CASSLMSDEQYF.

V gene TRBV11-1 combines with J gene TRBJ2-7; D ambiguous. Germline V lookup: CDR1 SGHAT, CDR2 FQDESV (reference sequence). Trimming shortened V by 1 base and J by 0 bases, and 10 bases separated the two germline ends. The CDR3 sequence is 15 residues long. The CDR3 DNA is TGTGCCAGCAGCTTAGAAGTTCCGAGCTCCTACGAGCAGTACTTC. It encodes CASSLEVPSSYEQYF.

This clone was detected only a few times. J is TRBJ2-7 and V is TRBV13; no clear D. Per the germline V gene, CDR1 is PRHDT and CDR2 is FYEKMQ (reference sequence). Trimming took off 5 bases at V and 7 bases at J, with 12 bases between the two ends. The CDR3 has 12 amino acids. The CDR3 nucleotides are TGTGCCAGCAGCACCCGACCGACGGAGCAGTACTTC. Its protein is CASSTRPTEQYF.

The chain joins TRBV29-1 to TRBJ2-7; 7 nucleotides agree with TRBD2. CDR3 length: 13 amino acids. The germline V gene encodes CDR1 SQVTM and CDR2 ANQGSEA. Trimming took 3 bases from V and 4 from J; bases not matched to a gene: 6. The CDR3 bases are TGCAGCGTTGACACTGGGGGGGAGTACGAGCAGTACTTC. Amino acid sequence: CSVDTGGEYEQYF.

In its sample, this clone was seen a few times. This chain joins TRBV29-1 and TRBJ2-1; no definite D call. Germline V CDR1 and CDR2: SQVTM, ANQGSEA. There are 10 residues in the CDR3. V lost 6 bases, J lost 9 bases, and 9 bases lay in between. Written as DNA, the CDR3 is TGCAGCGTCGGAGTCAGTGAGCAGTTCTTC. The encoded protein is CSVGVSEQFF.

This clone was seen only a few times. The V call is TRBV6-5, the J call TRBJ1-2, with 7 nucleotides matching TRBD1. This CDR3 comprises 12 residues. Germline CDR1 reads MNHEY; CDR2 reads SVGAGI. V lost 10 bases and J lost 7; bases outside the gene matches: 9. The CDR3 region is CATGDRESGYTF. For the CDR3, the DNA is TGTGCCACAGGAGACAGGGAGAGTGGCTACACCTTC.

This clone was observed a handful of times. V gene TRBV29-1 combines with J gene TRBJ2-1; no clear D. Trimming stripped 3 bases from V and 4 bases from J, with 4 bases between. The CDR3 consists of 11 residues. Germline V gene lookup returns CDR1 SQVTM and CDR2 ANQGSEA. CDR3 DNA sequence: TGCAGCGTTGAGACGTACAATGAGCAGTTCTTC. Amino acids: CSVETYNEQFF.

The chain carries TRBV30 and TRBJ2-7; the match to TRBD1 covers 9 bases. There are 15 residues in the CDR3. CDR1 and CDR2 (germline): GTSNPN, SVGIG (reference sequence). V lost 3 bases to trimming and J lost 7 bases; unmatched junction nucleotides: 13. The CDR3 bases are TGTGCCTGGAGCCCCCCGGACAGGGGAACTTGGGAGCAGTACTTC. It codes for CAWSPPDRGTWEQYF.

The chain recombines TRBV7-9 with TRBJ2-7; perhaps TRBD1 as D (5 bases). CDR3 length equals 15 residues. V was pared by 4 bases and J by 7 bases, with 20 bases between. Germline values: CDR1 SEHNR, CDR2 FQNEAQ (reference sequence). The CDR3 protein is CASSSREGSLGEQYF. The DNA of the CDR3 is TGTGCCAGCAGCTCCAGGGAAGGGTCCTTGGGGGAGCAGTACTTC.

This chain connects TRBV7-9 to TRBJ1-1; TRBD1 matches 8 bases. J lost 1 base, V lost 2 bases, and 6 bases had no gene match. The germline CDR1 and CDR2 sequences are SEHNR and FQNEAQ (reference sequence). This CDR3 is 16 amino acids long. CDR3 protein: CASSLRDRNSNTEAFF. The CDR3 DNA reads TGTGCCAGCAGCTTAAGGGACAGGAATTCGAACACTGAAGCTTTCTTT. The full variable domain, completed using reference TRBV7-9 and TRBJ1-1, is DTGVSQNPRHKITKRGQNVTFRCDPISEHNRLYWYRQTLGQGPEFLTYFQNEAQLEKSRLLSDRFSAERPKGSFSTLEIQRTEQGDSAMYLCASSLRDRNSNTEAFFGQGTRLTVV.

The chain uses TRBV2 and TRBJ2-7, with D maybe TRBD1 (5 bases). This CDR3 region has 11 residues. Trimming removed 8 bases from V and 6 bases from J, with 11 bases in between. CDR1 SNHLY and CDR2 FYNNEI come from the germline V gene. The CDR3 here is CASHGAVEQYF. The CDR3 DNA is TGTGCCAGCCATGGGGCGGTCGAGCAGTACTTC.